The rows below give T cell receptor beta chains drawn from one sample of a study of regulatory and conventional T cells in RAG deficiency. This table comes from immunoSEQ multiplex PCR, and its TCRdb copy is limited to in-frame clones, with some not included. The data hold roughly 28,000 clones, with 90% to 95% observed a single time. This same sample was also taken into another study, of regulatory T cells.

The sequenced sample consisted of CD25- CD4+ T cells sorted from blood. The receptors originated from a human donor in good health. Both conserved end residues are part of each CDR3. The order of the fields is V gene, CDR3 length, clone size, D gene, J gene, CDR3 protein, CDR3 DNA. The D gene is left open where the match is weak. Expanded clones are given a class, and other clones once, few, many or no size at all.

V: TRBV5-1; length: 17; size: NA; D: NA; J: TRBJ1-5; CDR3: CASSLTPRGQSNQPQHF; DNA: TGCGCCAGCAGTCTCACCCCCCGGGGACAAAGCAATCAGCCCCAGCATTTT
V: TRBV5-6; length: 16; size: once; D: TRBD1; J: TRBJ1-6; CDR3: CASSLGTGIGGSPLHF; DNA: TGTGCCAGCAGCTTGGGGACAGGTATCGGGGGTTCACCCCTCCACTTT
V: TRBV29-1; length: 9; size: NA; D: NA; J: TRBJ1-2; CDR3: CSEGDGYTF; DNA: TGCAGCGAGGGGGATGGCTACACCTTC
V: TRBV7-3; length: 17; size: NA; D: NA; J: TRBJ1-5; CDR3: CASTTREMTYSNQPQHF; DNA: TGTGCCAGCACAACCAGGGAAATGACCTACTCCAATCAGCCCCAGCATTTT
V: TRBV2; length: 14; size: NA; D: TRBD2; J: TRBJ2-3; CDR3: CATRLAGGLDTQYF; DNA: TGTGCCACCAGACTAGCGGGGGGGTTGGATACGCAGTATTTT
V: TRBV28; length: 14; size: NA; D: TRBD1; J: TRBJ1-5; CDR3: CASSLSGGRQPQHF; DNA: TGTGCCAGCAGTTTATCAGGGGGCAGGCAGCCCCAGCATTTT
V: TRBV10-1; length: 14; size: NA; D: NA; J: TRBJ2-5; CDR3: CASSEEHHQETQYF; DNA: TGCGCCAGCAGTGAGGAACATCACCAAGAGACCCAGTACTTC
V: TRBV28; length: 13; size: NA; D: NA; J: TRBJ1-2; CDR3: CASSFMGGRGYTF; DNA: TGTGCCAGCAGTTTTATGGGGGGAAGAGGCTACACCTTC
V: TRBV11-3; length: 16; size: NA; D: NA; J: TRBJ2-2; CDR3: CASSLGGTVYTGELFF; DNA: TGTGCCAGCAGCCTTGGGGGGACAGTTTACACCGGGGAGCTGTTTTTT
V: TRBV27; length: 15; size: once; D: NA; J: TRBJ2-3; CDR3: CASTRKSRQGDTQYF; DNA: TGTGCCAGCACCCGAAAGAGCCGTCAGGGAGATACGCAGTATTTT
V: TRBV2; length: 16; size: NA; D: NA; J: TRBJ1-1; CDR3: CASSGWARTANTEAFF; DNA: TGTGCCAGCAGTGGATGGGCAAGAACCGCGAACACTGAAGCTTTCTTT
V: TRBV7-3; length: 17; size: NA; D: TRBD1; J: TRBJ2-7; CDR3: CASSLTLIQGALYEQYF; DNA: TGTGCCAGCAGCTTAACGCTGATCCAGGGGGCCCTCTACGAGCAGTACTTC
V: TRBV28; length: 14; size: NA; D: NA; J: TRBJ1-2; CDR3: CASSLWLGANGYTF; DNA: TGTGCCAGCAGTTTATGGCTGGGGGCGAACGGCTACACCTTC
V: TRBV6-5; length: 14; size: NA; D: TRBD1; J: TRBJ1-6; CDR3: CASSYSTGGRTLHF; DNA: TGTGCCAGCAGTTACTCGACAGGGGGCAGGACCCTCCACTTT
V: TRBV15; length: 15; size: NA; D: TRBD2; J: TRBJ2-7; CDR3: CATSRLLAGGLEQYF; DNA: TGTGCCACCAGCAGGCTACTAGCGGGAGGGCTCGAGCAGTACTTC
V: TRBV19; length: 14; size: once; D: NA; J: TRBJ1-6; CDR3: CASSTRTGSGPLHF; DNA: TGTGCCAGTAGTACGCGGACGGGGAGCGGACCCCTCCACTTT
V: TRBV5-1; length: 16; size: NA; D: NA; J: TRBJ2-1; CDR3: CASSLGGPGSVHEQFF; DNA: TGCGCCAGCAGCTTGGGGGGGCCAGGGTCCGTCCATGAGCAGTTCTTC
V: TRBV18; length: 13; size: NA; D: NA; J: TRBJ1-2; CDR3: CASSPSRSYGYTF; DNA: TGTGCCAGCTCACCTTCCAGGTCGTATGGCTACACCTTC
V: TRBV6-4; length: 16; size: NA; D: NA; J: TRBJ2-2; CDR3: CASSDSRDKNTGELFF; DNA: TGTGCCAGCAGTGACTCGAGGGACAAAAACACCGGGGAGCTGTTTTTT
V: TRBV9; length: 17; size: NA; D: TRBD1; J: TRBJ1-2; CDR3: CASSVAYGQGANYGYTF; DNA: TGTGCCAGCAGCGTAGCTTACGGACAGGGGGCTAACTATGGCTACACCTTC
V: TRBV5-6; length: 13; size: NA; D: NA; J: TRBJ1-5; CDR3: CASSLWRGDSQHF; DNA: TGTGCCAGCAGCTTATGGCGGGGGGATTCCCAGCATTTT
V: TRBV6-5; length: 14; size: NA; D: NA; J: TRBJ1-6; CDR3: CASTRSSYNSPLHF; DNA: TGTGCCAGCACCAGAAGCTCCTATAATTCACCCCTCCACTTT
V: TRBV25-1; length: 16; size: NA; D: TRBD1; J: TRBJ2-1; CDR3: CASTHYSGQGENEQFF; DNA: TGTGCCAGCACCCACTATTCAGGACAGGGGGAAAATGAGCAGTTCTTC
V: TRBV28; length: 13; size: NA; D: NA; J: TRBJ1-2; CDR3: CASRLKGIYGYTF; DNA: TGTGCCAGCAGGTTAAAGGGGATCTATGGCTACACCTTC
V: TRBV9; length: 15; size: NA; D: TRBD1; J: TRBJ2-2; CDR3: CASSKRTGEVGELFF; DNA: TGTGCCAGCAGCAAACGGACAGGGGAGGTCGGGGAGCTGTTTTTT
V: TRBV6-6; length: 14; size: NA; D: NA; J: TRBJ1-1; CDR3: CASRLDTLGTEAFF; DNA: TGTGCCAGCAGGCTGGACACCCTGGGCACTGAAGCTTTCTTT
V: TRBV10-3; length: 15; size: few; D: NA; J: TRBJ1-4; CDR3: CAISAMTSLNEKLFF; DNA: TGTGCCATCAGTGCGATGACAAGTCTCAATGAAAAACTGTTTTTT
V: TRBV7-6; length: 13; size: NA; D: TRBD1; J: TRBJ2-7; CDR3: CASSPGQLYEQYF; DNA: TGTGCCAGCAGCCCGGGACAGCTCTACGAGCAGTACTTC
V: TRBV4-1; length: 18; size: NA; D: TRBD2; J: TRBJ2-7; CDR3: CASSQEQELAGGLAEQYF; DNA: TGCGCCAGCAGCCAAGAGCAGGAACTTGCGGGGGGGCTCGCCGAGCAGTACTTC
V: TRBV5-1; length: 17; size: once; D: NA; J: TRBJ2-2; CDR3: CASSLALGDSNTGELFF; DNA: TGCGCCAGCAGCTTGGCCCTCGGGGATTCGAACACCGGGGAGCTGTTTTTT
V: TRBV5-1; length: 15; size: NA; D: TRBD1; J: TRBJ1-5; CDR3: CASSPLTGPYQPQHF; DNA: TGCGCCAGCAGCCCCTTGACAGGGCCCTATCAGCCCCAGCATTTT
V: TRBV11-1; length: 15; size: NA; D: NA; J: TRBJ2-1; CDR3: CASSPTRGNNNEQFF; DNA: TGTGCCAGCAGCCCAACTCGGGGGAACAACAATGAGCAGTTCTTC
V: TRBV5-1; length: 15; size: NA; D: TRBD1; J: TRBJ2-7; CDR3: CASSSGGTGPYEQYF; DNA: TGCGCCAGCAGCTCAGGAGGGACAGGGCCCTACGAGCAGTACTTC
V: TRBV7-2; length: 14; size: NA; D: TRBD1; J: TRBJ2-7; CDR3: CASSLSGGQGSWYF; DNA: TGTGCCAGCAGCTTATCAGGGGGACAGGGTTCGTGGTACTTC
V: TRBV6-1; length: 15; size: NA; D: NA; J: TRBJ2-7; CDR3: CASTLLGGPLYEQYF; DNA: TGTGCCAGCACCCTGCTGGGGGGACCCCTCTACGAGCAGTACTTC
V: TRBV18; length: 13; size: NA; D: NA; J: TRBJ1-1; CDR3: CASSRGQNTEAFF; DNA: TGTGCCAGCTCACGGGGACAGAACACTGAAGCTTTCTTT
V: TRBV5-1; length: 17; size: NA; D: TRBD2; J: TRBJ2-3; CDR3: CASSLGGLAGRTDTQYF; DNA: TGCGCCAGCAGCTTGGGGGGACTAGCGGGGAGGACAGATACGCAGTATTTT
V: TRBV11-3; length: 14; size: NA; D: NA; J: TRBJ2-5; CDR3: CASSLAGHTEAQYF; DNA: TGTGCCAGCAGCTTAGCCGGACATACAGAGGCCCAGTACTTC
V: TRBV5-1; length: 17; size: NA; D: TRBD1; J: TRBJ1-6; CDR3: CASSRQGVSSYNSPLHF; DNA: TGCGCCAGCAGCCGACAGGGGGTGAGCTCCTATAATTCCCCCCTCCACTTT
V: TRBV15; length: 15; size: once; D: TRBD2; J: TRBJ2-7; CDR3: CATRFGAGGTYEQYF; DNA: TGTGCCACCAGATTTGGAGCGGGGGGGACCTACGAGCAGTACTTC
V: TRBV28; length: 17; size: NA; D: TRBD1; J: TRBJ1-2; CDR3: CASRPLTGGASNHGYTF; DNA: TGTGCCAGCAGGCCTCTCACAGGGGGCGCTTCGAATCATGGCTACACCTTC